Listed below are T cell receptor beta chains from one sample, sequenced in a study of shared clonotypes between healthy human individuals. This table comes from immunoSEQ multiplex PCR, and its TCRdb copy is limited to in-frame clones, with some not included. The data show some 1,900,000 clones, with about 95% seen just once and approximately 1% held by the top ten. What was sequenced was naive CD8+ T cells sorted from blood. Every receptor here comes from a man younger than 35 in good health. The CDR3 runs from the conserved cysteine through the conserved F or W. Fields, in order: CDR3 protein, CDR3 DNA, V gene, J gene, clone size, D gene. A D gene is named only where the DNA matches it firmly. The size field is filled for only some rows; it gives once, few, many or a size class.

CDR3 protein: CASSQFGGVSYEQYF
CDR3 DNA: TGCGCCAGCAGCCAATTTGGCGGGGTCTCCTACGAGCAGTACTTC
V gene: TRBV4-3
J gene: TRBJ2-7
clone size: .
D gene: .

CDR3 protein: CASSQDGSGSHGYEQYF
CDR3 DNA: TGCGCCAGCAGCCAAGATGGTAGCGGCTCGCACGGATACGAGCAGTACTTC
V gene: TRBV4-3
J gene: TRBJ2-7
clone size: .
D gene: .

CDR3 protein: CASSHGQAYEQYF
CDR3 DNA: TGTGCCAGTAGCCACGGACAAGCCTACGAGCAGTACTTC
V gene: TRBV19
J gene: TRBJ2-7
clone size: .
D gene: .

CDR3 protein: CAWETGGGEAFF
CDR3 DNA: TGTGCCTGGGAGACAGGGGGCGGTGAAGCTTTCTTT
V gene: TRBV30
J gene: TRBJ1-1
clone size: few
D gene: TRBD1

CDR3 protein: CASSQAAQHTGELFF
CDR3 DNA: TGCGCCAGCAGCCAAGCTGCCCAGCACACCGGGGAGCTGTTTTTT
V gene: TRBV4-1
J gene: TRBJ2-2
clone size: .
D gene: .

CDR3 protein: CASSEAPGEYEQYF
CDR3 DNA: TGTGCCAGCAGTGAAGCACCGGGGGAGTACGAGCAGTACTTC
V gene: TRBV6-1
J gene: TRBJ2-7
clone size: .
D gene: .

CDR3 protein: CASSEGTSFYEQYF
CDR3 DNA: TGTGCCAGCAGTGAAGGGACAAGTTTCTACGAGCAGTACTTC
V gene: TRBV6-1
J gene: TRBJ2-7
clone size: .
D gene: .

CDR3 protein: CASNKGSGEQYF
CDR3 DNA: TGTGCCAGCAATAAAGGGTCAGGCGAGCAGTACTTC
V gene: TRBV28
J gene: TRBJ2-7
clone size: .
D gene: .

CDR3 protein: CASSAETGLAFEQYF
CDR3 DNA: TGCGCCAGCAGTGCTGAGACAGGGTTGGCATTTGAGCAGTACTTC
V gene: TRBV10-2
J gene: TRBJ2-7
clone size: .
D gene: TRBD1

CDR3 protein: CASSLDVEETQYF
CDR3 DNA: TGCGCCAGCAGTTTGGACGTCGAAGAGACCCAGTACTTC
V gene: TRBV4-1
J gene: TRBJ2-5
clone size: .
D gene: .

CDR3 protein: CASSVWERDEQYF
CDR3 DNA: TGTGCCAGCAGCGTTTGGGAGAGGGACGAGCAGTACTTC
V gene: TRBV5-6
J gene: TRBJ2-7
clone size: once
D gene: .

CDR3 protein: CASTPGGGETQYF
CDR3 DNA: TGTGCCAGCACCCCGGGGGGGGGAGAGACCCAGTACTTC
V gene: TRBV2
J gene: TRBJ2-5
clone size: .
D gene: TRBD2

CDR3 protein: CATSFGQGTYEQYF
CDR3 DNA: TGTGCCACCTCATTCGGACAGGGGACCTACGAGCAGTACTTC
V gene: TRBV11-2
J gene: TRBJ2-7
clone size: once
D gene: TRBD1

CDR3 protein: CASSGQGSSPLHF
CDR3 DNA: TGTGCCAGCAGTGGACAGGGGAGTTCACCCCTCCACTTT
V gene: TRBV6-6
J gene: TRBJ1-6
clone size: .
D gene: TRBD1

CDR3 protein: CASSQVTGRPYEQYF
CDR3 DNA: TGTGCCAGCAGCCAAGTGACAGGGCGGCCCTACGAGCAGTACTTC
V gene: TRBV14
J gene: TRBJ2-7
clone size: .
D gene: TRBD1

CDR3 protein: CASSSQGSTSRETQYF
CDR3 DNA: TGTGCCAGCAGTTCCCAGGGGTCGACTAGCCGGGAGACCCAGTACTTC
V gene: TRBV27
J gene: TRBJ2-5
clone size: .
D gene: .

CDR3 protein: CASSLGHDAEQFF
CDR3 DNA: TGTGCCAGCAGCTTAGGCCATGACGCTGAGCAGTTCTTC
V gene: TRBV13
J gene: TRBJ2-1
clone size: .
D gene: .

CDR3 protein: CASSLNRPPNTEAFF
CDR3 DNA: TGTGCCAGCAGTTTAAATCGGCCGCCGAACACTGAAGCTTTCTTT
V gene: TRBV27
J gene: TRBJ1-1
clone size: .
D gene: .

CDR3 protein: CASSLTSQSSYEQYF
CDR3 DNA: TGTGCCAGCAGCCTGACTAGCCAAAGCTCCTACGAGCAGTACTTC
V gene: TRBV13
J gene: TRBJ2-7
clone size: .
D gene: TRBD2

CDR3 protein: CASSQDQGLGYNEQFF
CDR3 DNA: TGCGCCAGCAGCCAAGATCAGGGGCTTGGATACAATGAGCAGTTCTTC
V gene: TRBV4-3
J gene: TRBJ2-1
clone size: .
D gene: .

CDR3 protein: CASSLGGEGLGYGYTF
CDR3 DNA: TGTGCCAGCAGCTTAGGGGGGGAGGGGCTAGGGTATGGCTACACCTTC
V gene: TRBV7-6
J gene: TRBJ1-2
clone size: .
D gene: .

CDR3 protein: CASSLGHPAPLHF
CDR3 DNA: TGTGCCAGCAGCTTAGGACACCCAGCACCCCTCCACTTT
V gene: TRBV9
J gene: TRBJ1-6
clone size: .
D gene: .

CDR3 protein: CASSLDPASESTDTQYF
CDR3 DNA: TGTGCCAGCAGCTTAGACCCGGCTAGCGAGAGCACAGATACGCAGTATTTT
V gene: TRBV11-3
J gene: TRBJ2-3
clone size: .
D gene: .

CDR3 protein: CASSFGQPVLNEQFF
CDR3 DNA: TGTGCCAGCAGCTTTGGACAGCCCGTGCTCAATGAGCAGTTCTTC
V gene: TRBV5-6
J gene: TRBJ2-1
clone size: once
D gene: .

CDR3 protein: CASSPDWSARELFF
CDR3 DNA: TGCGCCAGCAGCCCCGATTGGTCGGCACGGGAACTGTTTTTT
V gene: TRBV5-1
J gene: TRBJ1-4
clone size: .
D gene: .

CDR3 protein: CASSNRLSGTYTF
CDR3 DNA: TGTGCCAGCAGCAACCGTCTCTCAGGGACTTACACCTTC
V gene: TRBV25-1
J gene: TRBJ1-2
clone size: .
D gene: .

CDR3 protein: CASSDRGRTEAFF
CDR3 DNA: TGTGCCAGCAGTGATAGGGGGCGGACTGAAGCTTTCTTT
V gene: TRBV2
J gene: TRBJ1-1
clone size: .
D gene: TRBD1

CDR3 protein: CASSLAPGIENYGYTF
CDR3 DNA: TGTGCCAGCAGCTTAGCGCCTGGGATTGAGAACTATGGCTACACCTTC
V gene: TRBV7-9
J gene: TRBJ1-2
clone size: .
D gene: .

CDR3 protein: CASSFGVQGITDTQYF
CDR3 DNA: TGTGCCAGCAGCTTCGGTGTCCAGGGGATCACAGATACGCAGTATTTT
V gene: TRBV5-6
J gene: TRBJ2-3
clone size: .
D gene: .

CDR3 protein: CASRGGGDLNTEAFF
CDR3 DNA: TGTGCCAGCAGGGGCGGGGGAGACTTGAACACTGAAGCTTTCTTT
V gene: TRBV27
J gene: TRBJ1-1
clone size: .
D gene: .

CDR3 protein: CASSYKGDGGYEQYF
CDR3 DNA: TGTGCCAGCAGTTACAAGGGAGACGGGGGCTACGAGCAGTACTTC
V gene: TRBV6-5
J gene: TRBJ2-7
clone size: .
D gene: .

CDR3 protein: CSVPGQGHYGYTF
CDR3 DNA: TGCAGCGTTCCGGGACAGGGCCACTATGGCTACACCTTC
V gene: TRBV29-1
J gene: TRBJ1-2
clone size: .
D gene: TRBD1

CDR3 protein: CASSSALSRIETQYF
CDR3 DNA: TGCGCCAGCAGCTCTGCCCTATCGCGGATAGAGACCCAGTACTTC
V gene: TRBV5-1
J gene: TRBJ2-5
clone size: .
D gene: .

CDR3 protein: CASSYSGQDQETQYF
CDR3 DNA: TGTGCCAGCAGTTACTCCGGACAGGACCAAGAGACCCAGTACTTC
V gene: TRBV6-5
J gene: TRBJ2-5
clone size: .
D gene: TRBD1

CDR3 protein: CSVESTGEYYGYTF
CDR3 DNA: TGCAGCGTTGAGTCAACAGGGGAGTACTATGGCTACACCTTC
V gene: TRBV29-1
J gene: TRBJ1-2
clone size: once
D gene: TRBD1

CDR3 protein: CASSNDSTDTQYF
CDR3 DNA: TGTGCCAGCAGCAACGACAGCACAGATACGCAGTATTTT
V gene: TRBV21-1
J gene: TRBJ2-3
clone size: .
D gene: .

CDR3 protein: CASSGDSYEQYF
CDR3 DNA: TGCGCCAGCAGCGGTGACTCCTACGAGCAGTACTTC
V gene: TRBV5-1
J gene: TRBJ2-7
clone size: .
D gene: .

CDR3 protein: CASSYATELGNTEAFF
CDR3 DNA: TGTGCCAGCAGTTATGCGACAGAGCTCGGGAACACTGAAGCTTTCTTT
V gene: TRBV28
J gene: TRBJ1-1
clone size: .
D gene: .

CDR3 protein: CASSQDWLAGGDEQFF
CDR3 DNA: TGCGCCAGCAGCCAAGATTGGTTAGCGGGAGGCGATGAGCAGTTCTTC
V gene: TRBV4-3
J gene: TRBJ2-1
clone size: .
D gene: TRBD2

CDR3 protein: CASSQPLSIGELFF
CDR3 DNA: TGTGCCAGCAGCCAACCGCTTAGCATCGGGGAGCTGTTTTTT
V gene: TRBV4-2
J gene: TRBJ2-2
clone size: .
D gene: .

CDR3 protein: CASSVSTGLNTEAFF
CDR3 DNA: TGTGCCAGCAGCGTATCGACAGGATTGAACACTGAAGCTTTCTTT
V gene: TRBV9
J gene: TRBJ1-1
clone size: .
D gene: .

CDR3 protein: CASSQEPTHYEQYF
CDR3 DNA: TGCGCCAGCAGCCAAGAACCAACTCACTACGAGCAGTACTTC
V gene: TRBV4-1
J gene: TRBJ2-7
clone size: .
D gene: .

CDR3 protein: CASSQAAGDHGLSYEQYF
CDR3 DNA: TGCGCCAGCAGCCAAGCGGCCGGGGACCATGGATTATCCTACGAGCAGTACTTC
V gene: TRBV4-1
J gene: TRBJ2-7
clone size: .
D gene: .

CDR3 protein: CASSFTGSANEQFF
CDR3 DNA: TGTGCCAGCAGCTTCACCGGGTCCGCCAATGAGCAGTTCTTC
V gene: TRBV5-4
J gene: TRBJ2-1
clone size: .
D gene: .